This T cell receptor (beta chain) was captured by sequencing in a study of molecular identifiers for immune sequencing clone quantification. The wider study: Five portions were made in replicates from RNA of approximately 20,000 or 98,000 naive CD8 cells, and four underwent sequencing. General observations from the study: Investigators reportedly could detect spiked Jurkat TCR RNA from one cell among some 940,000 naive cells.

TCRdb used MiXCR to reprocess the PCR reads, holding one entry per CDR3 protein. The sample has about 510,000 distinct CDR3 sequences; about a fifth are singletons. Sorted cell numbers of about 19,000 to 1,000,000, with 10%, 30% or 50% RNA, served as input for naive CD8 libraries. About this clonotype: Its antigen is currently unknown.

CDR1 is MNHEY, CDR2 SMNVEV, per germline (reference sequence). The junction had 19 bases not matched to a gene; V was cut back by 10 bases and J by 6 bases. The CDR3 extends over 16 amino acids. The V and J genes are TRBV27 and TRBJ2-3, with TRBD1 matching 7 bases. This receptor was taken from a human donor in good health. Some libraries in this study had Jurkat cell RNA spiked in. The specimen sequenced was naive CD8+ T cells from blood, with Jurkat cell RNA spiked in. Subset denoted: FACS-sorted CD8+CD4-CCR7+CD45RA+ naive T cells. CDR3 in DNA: TGTGCCACCCACACTCGACAGGGAATCGCGATCGATACGCAGTATTTT. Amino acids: CATHTRQGIAIDTQYF.